What follows describes a single T cell receptor beta chain. Its antigen is not identified. These data are taken from a study of lymphopenia after photon versus proton radiotherapy. Sequencing used immunoSEQ multiplex PCR; TCRdb keeps in-frame clones, though not all of them. The data show about 33,000 clones, 90% seen once. Study-wide results and limits: In patients who died, overall survival fell as post-nadir TCR diversity dropped more. After the lymphocyte nadir, photon-treated repertoires showed oligoclonal expansion, especially of CD8+ Temra cells.

V gave up 5 bases and J gave up 0 bases; unmatched junction bases: 1. This CDR3 contains 15 residues. The germline V gene encodes CDR1 MNHEY and CDR2 SMNVEV (reference sequence). The source material was peripheral blood, sampled from a patient treated with photon-based radiotherapy. This clonotype originated in a woman aged 50 to 60 with pancreatic cancer. The V gene is TRBV27, the J gene TRBJ2-3, with 11 bases aligning to TRBD2. The DNA for the CDR3 is TGTGCCAGCAGTCGGACTAGCGGGAGCACAGATACGCAGTATTTT. Translated, it gives CASSRTSGSTDTQYF.